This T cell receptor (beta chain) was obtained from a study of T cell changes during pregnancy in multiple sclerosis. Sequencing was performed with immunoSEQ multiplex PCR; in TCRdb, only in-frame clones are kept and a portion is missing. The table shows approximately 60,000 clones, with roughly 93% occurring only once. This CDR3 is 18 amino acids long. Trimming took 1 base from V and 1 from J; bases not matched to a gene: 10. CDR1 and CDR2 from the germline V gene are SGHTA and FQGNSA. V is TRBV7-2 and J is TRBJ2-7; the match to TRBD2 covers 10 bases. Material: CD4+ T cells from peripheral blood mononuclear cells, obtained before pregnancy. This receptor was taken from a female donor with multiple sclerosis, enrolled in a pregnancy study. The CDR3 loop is CASSLGVRIAGGSYEQYF. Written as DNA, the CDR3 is TGTGCCAGCAGCTTAGGGGTAAGGATAGCGGGAGGATCCTACGAGCAGTACTTC.